The next 17 T cell receptor beta chains were all read from a single sample in a study of OX40 agonist ivuxolimab in advanced cancers. Sequencing used immunoSEQ multiplex PCR; TCRdb keeps in-frame clones, though not all of them. The data contain some 6,500 clones, approximately 70% of them singletons. The specimen comprised CD4+ or CD8+ T cells sorted from blood, sampled in a trial of the OX40 agonist ivuxolimab. All receptors come from an adult with an advanced solid tumor such as melanoma, head and neck, liver or kidney cancer.

The CDR3: CASRRTGSHEQYF. The CDR3 region has the DNA TGTGCCAGCAGGCGGACAGGGTCCCACGAGCAGTACTTC. The chain carries TRBV6-5 and TRBJ2-7; TRBD1 matches at 8 bases. CDR1 and CDR2 (germline): MNHEY, SVGAGI. CDR3 length: 13 amino acids. Unmatched junction bases numbered 6, after V lost 6 bases and J lost 5 bases.

This sequence joins TRBV11-1 and TRBJ2-7, with TRBD1 matching 8 bases. V trimming: 4 bases; J trimming: 3 bases; junction bases outside the gene matches: 2. Germline V gene sequence: CDR1 SGHAT, CDR2 FQDESV (reference sequence). The CDR3 is 13 amino acids. CDR3 DNA: TGTGCCAGCAGCTACGGGACAGGCTACGAGCAGTACTTC. Translation: CASSYGTGYEQYF.

The V gene is TRBV4-2, the J gene TRBJ2-5; TRBD2 might be the D (6 bases). Trimming took 8 bases from V and 5 from J, leaving 21 bases between them. The CDR3 runs 15 residues. Per germline, CDR1 LGHNA and CDR2 YNFKEQ. The CDR3 DNA sequence: TGTGCCAGCCGGAACGAGAAGGGAGGTGGGGAGACCCAGTACTTC. Amino acids: CASRNEKGGGETQYF.

This clone came up a few times. The rearrangement joins TRBV13 to TRBJ2-1; 12 nucleotides agree with TRBD2. This CDR3 has 17 residues. After removal of 5 bases from V and 3 bases from J, the junction contained 8 bases not matched to a gene. Germline CDR1 PRHDT, CDR2 FYEKMQ (reference sequence). The CDR3 here is CASSITLAGGLYNEQFF. CDR3 coding DNA: TGTGCCAGCAGCATTACACTAGCGGGAGGCCTCTACAATGAGCAGTTCTTC.

CDR3 in amino acids: CATGAFYNEQFF. In nucleotides, the CDR3 is TGTGCCACGGGGGCTTTTTACAATGAGCAGTTCTTC. This chain joins TRBV6-6 and TRBJ2-1, with D perhaps being TRBD1 or TRBD2 (6 bases each). The CDR3 loop spans 12 amino acids. Trimming took off 10 bases at V and 4 bases at J, with 11 bases between the two ends. Per germline, CDR1 MNHNY and CDR2 SVGAGI (reference sequence).

This clone was counted between two and nine times. The chain employs TRBV5-1 and TRBJ2-7; 7 bases are shared with TRBD1. V was clipped by 3 bases and J by 4 bases; unmatched bases: 4. CDR3 length: 13 amino acids. The V gene's germline CDR1 is SGHRS and CDR2 YFSETQ. In nucleotides, the CDR3 is TGCGCCAGCAGCTCCGACAGGGTTTACGAGCAGTACTTC. As protein: CASSSDRVYEQYF.

The chain combines TRBV28 with TRBJ1-5, with 11 positions matching TRBD1. J gave up 4 bases and V 6 bases, and 11 bases lay outside the gene matches. This CDR3 spans 17 amino acids. Germline CDR1 MDHEN, CDR2 SYDVKM. The CDR3 DNA is TGTGCCAGCAGCCATGGGACTGGACAGGGGGCTAATCAGCCCCAGCATTTT. Translating gives CASSHGTGQGANQPQHF.

A few counts support this clone. The chain combines TRBV6-5 with TRBJ2-3; D uncertain. CDR1 is MNHEY and CDR2 is SVGAGI in the germline V gene. Deletions cut 6 bases from V and 0 bases from J, with 13 bases between. The CDR3 consists of 15 residues. The CDR3 nucleotides are TGTGCCAGCAGCCGCCTGGTGGGAAGCACAGATACGCAGTATTTT. This sequence encodes CASSRLVGSTDTQYF.

Only one count was recorded for this clone. The rearrangement uses TRBV19 and TRBJ2-1; the D gene could be TRBD1 or TRBD2 (5 bases each). The V gene's germline CDR1 is LNHDA and CDR2 SQIVND (reference sequence). Trimming took 5 bases from V and 2 from J, leaving 10 bases between them. The CDR3 extends over 14 amino acids. Written as DNA, the CDR3 is TGTGCCAGTAGTCTCACGGGACCCTACAATGAGCAGTTCTTC. It is translated as CASSLTGPYNEQFF.

The chain couples TRBV4-3 to TRBJ2-2, with 9 positions matching TRBD2. V lost 1 base and J lost 6; bases outside the gene matches: 9. The length of the CDR3 is 17 residues. The germline gives CDR1 LGHNA, CDR2 YSLEER. CDR3 coding DNA: TGCGCCAGCAGCCAAGTGCGGGGGGGCGGCTCGGCCGGGGAGCTGTTTTTT. Amino acids: CASSQVRGGGSAGELFF.

The gene calls are TRBV4-1 and TRBJ2-5, with D perhaps TRBD2 (7 bases). Germline lookup yields CDR1 MGHRA and CDR2 YSYEKL. The CDR3 sequence is 13 residues long. Trimming cost V 4 bases and J 5 bases, with 11 bases left between them. The CDR3: CASSPPGGETQYF. The DNA for the CDR3 is TGCGCCAGCAGCCCGCCGGGGGGCGAGACCCAGTACTTC.

This chain joins TRBV28 and TRBJ2-7; no reliable D call. The germline V gene has CDR1 MDHEN and CDR2 SYDVKM. V was trimmed by 7 bases and J by 2 bases, leaving 6 bases between them. This CDR3 spans 11 amino acids. The CDR3 is CASMAAYEQYF. CDR3 DNA: TGTGCCAGCATGGCGGCCTACGAGCAGTACTTC.

The rearrangement links TRBV28 to TRBJ2-1, with a possible D match to TRBD2 (5 bases). The CDR3 spans 16 residues. V was cut by 4 bases and J by 0 bases, with 13 bases left in between. CDR1 is MDHEN and CDR2 is SYDVKM in the germline V gene. CDR3: CASSSTRRSSYNEQFF. As DNA, the CDR3 is TGTGCCAGCAGTTCTACCCGGAGGAGCTCCTACAATGAGCAGTTCTTC.

The chain joins TRBV6-6 to TRBJ2-1; possibly TRBD1 for D (6 bases). The CDR3 is made up of 15 amino acids. From germline, CDR1 is MNHNY and CDR2 SVGAGI (reference sequence). V lost 5 bases, J lost 1 base, and 12 bases lay in between. CDR3 sequence (DNA): TGTGCCAGCAGTAGGGGGACGGATTCCTACAATGAGCAGTTCTTC. It codes for CASSRGTDSYNEQFF.

This clone was seen a handful of times. The chain joins TRBV11-2 to TRBJ2-1, with D maybe TRBD2 (6 bases). The germline V gene has CDR1 SGHAT and CDR2 FQNNGV. V was trimmed by 5 bases and J by 3 bases, leaving 14 bases between them. This CDR3 comprises 15 residues. The CDR3, as DNA: TGTGCCAGCAGCCCCCGAGTAGCGGACTACAATGAGCAGTTCTTC. Protein sequence: CASSPRVADYNEQFF.

The V call is TRBV6-1, the J call TRBJ2-7, with unresolved D. V was shortened by 7 bases and J by 0 bases, with 10 bases between the two germline ends. The CDR3 spans 13 residues. Germline loops: CDR1 MNHNS, CDR2 SASEGT. The CDR3 nucleotides read TGTGCCAGCACGGGCGGCTTCTCCTACGAGCAGTACTTC. It encodes CASTGGFSYEQYF.

This chain links TRBV19 with TRBJ2-3; 10 bases align to TRBD2. The CDR3 runs 15 residues. Per germline, CDR1 LNHDA and CDR2 SQIVND (reference sequence). J was trimmed by 4 bases and V by 3 bases; bases with no gene match: 4. The CDR3, as DNA: TGTGCCAGTAGTATTTCTAGCGGGGGTGCAGATACGCAGTATTTT. Amino acid sequence: CASSISSGGADTQYF.